A selection of T cell receptor beta chains follows, all from one sample in a study of T cell changes during pregnancy in multiple sclerosis. Produced via immunoSEQ multiplex PCR; TCRdb's table is partial and in-frame only. The sample lists about 70,000 clones, just over 90% occurring once. The source material was peripheral blood, sampled in the second trimester of pregnancy. These TCRs come from a female donor in good health, enrolled as a control in a pregnancy study. Both conserved end residues are part of each CDR3. The order of the fields is V gene, clone size, D gene, J gene, CDR3 length, CDR3 protein, CDR3 DNA. The D gene is left open where the match is weak. Not all rows give a size; the values are once, few, many and, for expanded clones, a class.

v_gene: TRBV7-6
abundance: NA
d_gene: NA
j_gene: TRBJ1-1
len: 13
CDR3aa: CASSLGEDTEAFF
CDR3nt: TGTGCCAGCAGCTTGGGGGAGGACACTGAAGCTTTCTTT

v_gene: TRBV18
abundance: NA
d_gene: TRBD1
j_gene: TRBJ2-7
len: 15
CDR3aa: CASSNRGATLFEQYF
CDR3nt: TGTGCCAGCTCGAACAGGGGGGCCACCCTTTTCGAGCAGTACTTC

v_gene: TRBV2
abundance: NA
d_gene: TRBD2
j_gene: TRBJ2-2
len: 17
CDR3aa: CASSQSGLAGRRGELFF
CDR3nt: TGTGCCAGCAGTCAAAGTGGACTAGCGGGGCGACGAGGGGAGCTGTTTTTT

v_gene: TRBV19
abundance: NA
d_gene: TRBD1
j_gene: TRBJ1-1
len: 15
CDR3aa: CASSIAGTANTEAFF
CDR3nt: TGTGCCAGTAGTATAGCGGGGACAGCCAACACTGAAGCTTTCTTT

v_gene: TRBV9
abundance: NA
d_gene: TRBD1
j_gene: TRBJ1-1
len: 15
CDR3aa: CASSSRQGVGAEAFF
CDR3nt: TGTGCCAGCAGCTCCCGACAGGGAGTAGGCGCTGAAGCTTTCTTT

v_gene: TRBV7-9
abundance: few
d_gene: NA
j_gene: TRBJ1-3
len: 13
CDR3aa: CASSFIVGNTIYF
CDR3nt: TGTGCCAGCAGCTTTATCGTCGGAAACACCATATATTTT

v_gene: TRBV4-3
abundance: NA
d_gene: TRBD1
j_gene: TRBJ1-2
len: 15
CDR3aa: CASSQGTGGSYGYTF
CDR3nt: TGCGCCAGCAGCCAAGGGACAGGGGGGAGCTATGGCTACACCTTC

v_gene: TRBV6-5
abundance: once
d_gene: NA
j_gene: TRBJ2-7
len: 12
CDR3aa: CASSPQGYEQYF
CDR3nt: TGTGCCAGCAGTCCTCAGGGCTACGAGCAGTACTTC

v_gene: TRBV27
abundance: NA
d_gene: NA
j_gene: TRBJ1-1
len: 14
CDR3aa: CASSLSWEETEAFF
CDR3nt: TGTGCCAGCAGTTTATCGTGGGAGGAAACTGAAGCTTTCTTT

v_gene: TRBV18
abundance: NA
d_gene: TRBD1
j_gene: TRBJ1-1
len: 12
CDR3aa: CASTTGGTEAFF
CDR3nt: TGTGCCAGCACGACAGGGGGCACTGAAGCTTTCTTT

v_gene: TRBV4-1
abundance: NA
d_gene: NA
j_gene: TRBJ1-2
len: 14
CDR3aa: CASSQDPTGYGYTF
CDR3nt: TGCGCCAGCAGCCAAGACCCTACAGGGTACGGGTACACCTTC

v_gene: TRBV6-6
abundance: NA
d_gene: TRBD1
j_gene: TRBJ1-1
len: 11
CDR3aa: CASSKQGRAFF
CDR3nt: TGTGCCAGCAGTAAACAGGGGAGAGCTTTCTTT

v_gene: TRBV2
abundance: NA
d_gene: NA
j_gene: TRBJ1-4
len: 15
CDR3aa: CASSDSGTGNEKLFF
CDR3nt: TGTGCCAGCAGTGACTCTGGGACTGGAAATGAAAAACTGTTTTTT

v_gene: TRBV13
abundance: NA
d_gene: TRBD1
j_gene: TRBJ1-1
len: 15
CDR3aa: CASNNRDSLNTEAFF
CDR3nt: TGTGCCAGCAACAACCGGGACAGCTTGAACACTGAAGCTTTCTTT

v_gene: TRBV4-3
abundance: once
d_gene: TRBD2
j_gene: TRBJ2-1
len: 17
CDR3aa: CASSHGTSAQSYNEQFF
CDR3nt: TGCGCCAGCAGCCATGGGACTAGCGCGCAATCCTACAATGAGCAGTTCTTC

v_gene: TRBV21-1
abundance: NA
d_gene: NA
j_gene: TRBJ1-3
len: 22
CDR3aa: CASSKPEHSGMKREPSGNTIYF
CDR3nt: TGTGCCAGCAGCAAGCCGGAACACTCAGGGATGAAACGTGAGCCCTCTGGAAACACCATATATTTT

v_gene: TRBV5-8
abundance: NA
d_gene: TRBD2
j_gene: TRBJ2-3
len: 15
CDR3aa: CASSPGLAPTDTQYF
CDR3nt: TGTGCCAGCAGCCCGGGACTAGCCCCCACAGATACGCAGTATTTT

v_gene: TRBV7-6
abundance: NA
d_gene: NA
j_gene: TRBJ2-2
len: 13
CDR3aa: CASSFGQNGELFF
CDR3nt: TGTGCCAGCAGCTTCGGACAGAACGGGGAGCTGTTTTTT

v_gene: TRBV4-2
abundance: NA
d_gene: TRBD2
j_gene: TRBJ2-3
len: 18
CDR3aa: CASSQDPRLAGGTDTQYF
CDR3nt: TGTGCCAGCAGCCAAGATCCCCGACTAGCGGGGGGAACAGATACGCAGTATTTT

v_gene: TRBV27
abundance: NA
d_gene: NA
j_gene: TRBJ2-7
len: 15
CDR3aa: CASSLTPGSSYEQYF
CDR3nt: TGTGCCAGCAGTTTAACACCTGGGAGCTCCTACGAGCAGTACTTC

v_gene: TRBV27
abundance: NA
d_gene: TRBD1
j_gene: TRBJ1-2
len: 13
CDR3aa: CASRSTGDYGYTF
CDR3nt: TGTGCCAGCAGGTCGACAGGGGACTATGGCTACACCTTC

v_gene: TRBV5-4
abundance: NA
d_gene: TRBD1
j_gene: TRBJ1-1
len: 17
CDR3aa: CASMAGTGGAGNTEAFF
CDR3nt: TGTGCCAGCATGGCCGGGACAGGGGGCGCGGGGAACACTGAAGCTTTCTTT

v_gene: TRBV5-6
abundance: NA
d_gene: NA
j_gene: TRBJ1-4
len: 15
CDR3aa: CASSPDRWTNEKLFF
CDR3nt: TGTGCCAGCAGCCCCGACAGGTGGACTAATGAAAAACTGTTTTTT

v_gene: TRBV12-5
abundance: NA
d_gene: NA
j_gene: TRBJ2-6
len: 13
CDR3aa: CASGLSGANVLTF
CDR3nt: TGTGCTAGTGGTCTATCTGGGGCCAACGTCCTGACTTTC

v_gene: TRBV14
abundance: once
d_gene: TRBD1
j_gene: TRBJ1-4
len: 15
CDR3aa: CASSQGYRGREKLFF
CDR3nt: TGTGCCAGCAGCCAAGGTTACAGGGGGCGAGAAAAACTGTTTTTT

v_gene: TRBV9
abundance: NA
d_gene: TRBD2
j_gene: TRBJ2-7
len: 17
CDR3aa: CASSVGLRGVNPYEQYF
CDR3nt: TGTGCCAGCAGCGTAGGCCTACGGGGGGTTAATCCCTACGAGCAGTACTTC